This T cell receptor (beta chain) stems from a study of technical replicates of blood from several donors. The method was immunoSEQ multiplex PCR; TCRdb's version includes in-frame clones alone and lacks a portion of them. Of under 75,000 clones listed, about 94% are singletons. The germline gives CDR1 SEHNR, CDR2 FQNEAQ (reference sequence). CDR3 length: 13 amino acids. With 3 bases removed from V and 2 bases from J, the gap between germline ends came to 4 bases. This chain links TRBV7-9 with TRBJ2-2; D is unclear. Sequenced: T cells isolated from PBMCs. The receptor was derived from a human donor in good health. For the CDR3, the DNA is TGTGCCAGCAGCTTTAGCAACACCGGGGAGCTGTTTTTT. As protein: CASSFSNTGELFF.